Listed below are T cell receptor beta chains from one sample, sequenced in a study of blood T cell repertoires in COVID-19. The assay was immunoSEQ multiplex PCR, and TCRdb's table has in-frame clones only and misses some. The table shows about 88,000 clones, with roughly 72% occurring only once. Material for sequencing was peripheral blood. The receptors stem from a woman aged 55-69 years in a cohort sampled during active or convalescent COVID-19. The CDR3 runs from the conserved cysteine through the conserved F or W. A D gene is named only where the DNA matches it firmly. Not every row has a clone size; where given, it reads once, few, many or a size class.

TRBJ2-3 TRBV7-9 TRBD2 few TGTGCCAGCAGCGAACTAGCGGGGGCAGATACGCAGTATTTT CASSELAGADTQYF
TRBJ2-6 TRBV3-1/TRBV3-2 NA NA TGTGCCAGCAGCCATAAGGACAGCCGCTCTGGGGCCAACGTCCTGACTTTC CASSHKDSRSGANVLTF
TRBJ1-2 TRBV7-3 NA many TGTGCCAGCAGCCCGGACAGAAACTATGGCTACACCTTC CASSPDRNYGYTF
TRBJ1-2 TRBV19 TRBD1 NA TGTGCCAGTAGTAGACAGGGGGCGCGAGGCTATGGCTACACCTTC CASSRQGARGYGYTF
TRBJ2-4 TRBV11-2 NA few TGTGCCAGCAGCCCAAGGGACATCATAGCCAAAAACATTCAGTACTTC CASSPRDIIAKNIQYF
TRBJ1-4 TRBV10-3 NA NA TGTGCCATCAGTGACCACAGGGATCCTAATGAAAAACTGTTTTTT CAISDHRDPNEKLFF
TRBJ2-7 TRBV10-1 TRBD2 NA TGCGCCAGCAGTGAGGCTAGCGGTAACGAGCAGTACTTC CASSEASGNEQYF
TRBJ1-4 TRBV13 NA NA TGTGCCAGCAGCTTAGGTCAGGGTTATGAAAAACTGTTTTTT CASSLGQGYEKLFF
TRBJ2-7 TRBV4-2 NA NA TGTGCCAGCAGACTTAGCTCGGGGGGCGTAAACTACGAGCAGTACTTC CASRLSSGGVNYEQYF
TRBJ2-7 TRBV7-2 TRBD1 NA TGTGCCAGCAGCGAGAACAGGGGGGCGCAGTACTTC CASSENRGAQYF
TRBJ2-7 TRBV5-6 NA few TGTGCCAGCAGCTGGGGGGGCCAGGGTAATTACGAGCAGTACTTC CASSWGGQGNYEQYF
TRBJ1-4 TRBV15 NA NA TGTGCCACCAGAGTCCAAGGAGCAACTAATGAAAAACTGTTTTTT CATRVQGATNEKLFF
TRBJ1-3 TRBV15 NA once TGTGCCACCAGCAGAGATCTCAATACAGTAAACACCATATATTTT CATSRDLNTVNTIYF
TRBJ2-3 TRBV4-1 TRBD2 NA TGCGCCAGCAGCCAAGGGGGAATAGCGGGGGCGAACACAGATACGCAGTATTTT CASSQGGIAGANTDTQYF
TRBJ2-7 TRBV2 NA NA TGTGCCAGCAGTCCCACAGGGACCTTCTCCTACGAGCAGTACTTC CASSPTGTFSYEQYF
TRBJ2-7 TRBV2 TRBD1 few TGTGCCAGCAGGGGGAGAGGGACAGGGGTCGAGCAGTACTTC CASRGRGTGVEQYF
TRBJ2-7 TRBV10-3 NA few TGTGCCAGTACAGGGGGGGTATTTGGCGAGCAGTACTTC CASTGGVFGEQYF
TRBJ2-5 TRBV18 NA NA TGTGCCAGCTCACGGTCGACAGGCCAAGAGACCCAGTACTTC CASSRSTGQETQYF
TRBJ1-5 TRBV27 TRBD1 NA TGTGCCAGCAGTTTATATGGACAGGGGACGACGGGCAATCAGCCCCAGCATTTT CASSLYGQGTTGNQPQHF
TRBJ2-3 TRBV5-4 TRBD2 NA TGTGCCAGCAGCTTGTTAGCGGGGGGCACAGATACGCAGTATTTT CASSLLAGGTDTQYF
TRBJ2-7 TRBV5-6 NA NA TGTGCCAGCAGCTTGGTCTCGGGGGTCTACTCCTACGAGCAGTACTTC CASSLVSGVYSYEQYF
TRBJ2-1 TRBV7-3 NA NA TGTGCCAGCAGCCTCGAGGGTGAGCAGTTCTTC CASSLEGEQFF